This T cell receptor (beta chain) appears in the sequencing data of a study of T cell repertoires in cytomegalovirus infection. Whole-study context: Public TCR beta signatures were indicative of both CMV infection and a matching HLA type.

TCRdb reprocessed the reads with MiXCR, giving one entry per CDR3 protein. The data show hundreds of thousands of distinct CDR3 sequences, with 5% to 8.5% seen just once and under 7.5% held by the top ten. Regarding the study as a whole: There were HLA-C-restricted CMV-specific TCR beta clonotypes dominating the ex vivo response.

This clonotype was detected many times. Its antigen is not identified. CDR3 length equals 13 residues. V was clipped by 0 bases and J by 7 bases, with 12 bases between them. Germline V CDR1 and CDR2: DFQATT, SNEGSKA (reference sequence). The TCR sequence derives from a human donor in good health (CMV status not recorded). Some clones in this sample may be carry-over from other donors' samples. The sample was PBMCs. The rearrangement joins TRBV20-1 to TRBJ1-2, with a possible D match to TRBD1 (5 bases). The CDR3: CSARDQAGSGYTF. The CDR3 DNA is TGCAGTGCTAGAGATCAGGCAGGGAGTGGCTACACCTTC.